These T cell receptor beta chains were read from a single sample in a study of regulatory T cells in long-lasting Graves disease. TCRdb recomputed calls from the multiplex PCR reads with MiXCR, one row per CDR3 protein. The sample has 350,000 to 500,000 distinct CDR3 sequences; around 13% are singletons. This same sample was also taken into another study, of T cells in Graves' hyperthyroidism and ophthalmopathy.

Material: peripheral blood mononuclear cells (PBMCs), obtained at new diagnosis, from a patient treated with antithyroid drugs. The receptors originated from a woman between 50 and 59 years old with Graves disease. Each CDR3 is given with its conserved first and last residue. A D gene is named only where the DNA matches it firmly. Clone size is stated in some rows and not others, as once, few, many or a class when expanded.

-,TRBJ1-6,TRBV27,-,TGTGCCAGCAGTTTATCCTGGCAGCGGGAAAATTCACCCCTCCACTTT,CASSLSWQRENSPLHF
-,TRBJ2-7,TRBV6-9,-,TGTGCCAGCAGTTACATGTTACAGAGCAGCTACGAGCAGTACTTC,CASSYMLQSSYEQYF
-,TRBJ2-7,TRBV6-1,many,TGTGCCAGCAGTGGGGGGCACGGGAACTCCTACGAGCAGTACTTC,CASSGGHGNSYEQYF
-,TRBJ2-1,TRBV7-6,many,TGTGCCAGCAGCTTAATCGGGGGTTGGGAGAAGGCAAATGAGCAGTTCTTC,CASSLIGGWEKANEQFF
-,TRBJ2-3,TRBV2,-,TGTGCCAGCAACCAAGGGGGGGATACGCAGTATTTT,CASNQGGDTQYF
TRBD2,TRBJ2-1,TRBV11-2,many,TGTGCCAGCAGCTTAGTAGCGAGCGGGAGGGCCTATGAGCAGTTCTTC,CASSLVASGRAYEQFF
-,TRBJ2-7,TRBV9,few,TGTGCCAGCAGCGTAGGAGGGGTGGGCTCCTACGAGCAGTACTTC,CASSVGGVGSYEQYF
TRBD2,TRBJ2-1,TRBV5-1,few,TGCGCCAGCAGCATACAGGGACTAGCCGACTACAATGAGCAGTTCTTC,CASSIQGLADYNEQFF
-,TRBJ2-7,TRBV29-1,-,TGCAGCGTTGCCCAGCGAAGCTCCTACGAGCAGTACTTC,CSVAQRSSYEQYF
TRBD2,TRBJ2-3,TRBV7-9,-,TGTGCCAGCAGCATACTAGCGGGAGTCATAGATACGCAGTATTTT,CASSILAGVIDTQYF
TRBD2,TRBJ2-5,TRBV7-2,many,TGTGCCAGCAGCTTAGCTCTCGCGGGAGGACAAGAGACCCAGTACTTC,CASSLALAGGQETQYF
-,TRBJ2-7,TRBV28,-,TGTGCCAGCAGTTTAAGATTAGAGATACACTACGAGCAGTACTTC,CASSLRLEIHYEQYF
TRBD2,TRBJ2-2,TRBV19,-,TGTGCCAGTAGTATCAGGGCTAGCGGGAGCGTGGGCACCGGGGAGCTGTTTTTT,CASSIRASGSVGTGELFF
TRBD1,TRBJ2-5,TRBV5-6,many,TGTGCCAGCAGCTTTACAGGGGGGGAGACCCAGTACTTC,CASSFTGGETQYF
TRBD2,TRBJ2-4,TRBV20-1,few,TGCAGTGCTACCCTGACTAGCGGGAAAAACATTCAGTACTTC,CSATLTSGKNIQYF
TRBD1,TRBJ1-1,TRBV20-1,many,TGCAGTGCGAAAAAACAGGGGGCTCACACTGAAGCTTTCTTT,CSAKKQGAHTEAFF
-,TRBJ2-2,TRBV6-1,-,TGTGCCAGCACTAACCTTCACTGGGACACCGGGGAGCTGTTTTTT,CASTNLHWDTGELFF
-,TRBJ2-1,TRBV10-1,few,TGCGCCAGCAGTGTCGCGGGTAGTACCTACAATGAGCAGTTCTTC,CASSVAGSTYNEQFF
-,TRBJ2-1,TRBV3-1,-,TGTGCCAGCAGCCAAGATTGGATCAATGGGCAGTTCTTC,CASSQDWINGQFF
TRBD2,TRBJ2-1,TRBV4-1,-,TGCGCCAGCAGCCAAGGGAGACTAGCGGGGATACTTAGGGGGGATGAGCAGTTCTTC,CASSQGRLAGILRGDEQFF
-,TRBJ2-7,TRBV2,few,TGTGCCAGCTCCCAACCATCGGAAGAGCAGTACTTC,CASSQPSEEQYF
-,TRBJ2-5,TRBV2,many,TGTGCCAGCAGTGGGCTACTTGAAGAGACCCAGTACTTC,CASSGLLEETQYF
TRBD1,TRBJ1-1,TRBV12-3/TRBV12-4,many,TGTGCCAGCAGTCCCCTGACAGGGCCCATTGAAGCTTTCTTT,CASSPLTGPIEAFF
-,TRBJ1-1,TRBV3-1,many,TGTGCCAGCAGCCGCCAGGGGAGCACTGAAGCTTTCTTT,CASSRQGSTEAFF
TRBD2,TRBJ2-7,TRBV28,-,TGTGCCAGCAGTTTCCAGCGGGGGTTCCCCTACGAGCAGTACTTC,CASSFQRGFPYEQYF
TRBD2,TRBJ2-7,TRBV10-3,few,TGTGCCATCAGGGGAATAGCGGGAGGGGACGAGCAGTACTTC,CAIRGIAGGDEQYF
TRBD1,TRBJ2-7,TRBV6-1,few,TGTGCCAGCAGGCCAACCGGGACAGGGGTTTCCGAGCAGTACTTC,CASRPTGTGVSEQYF
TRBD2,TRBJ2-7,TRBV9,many,TGTGCCAGCAGCGTAACGGGAGGGCCCTACGAGCAGTACTTC,CASSVTGGPYEQYF
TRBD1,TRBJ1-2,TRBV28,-,TGTGCCTTAACGGGCAGGGGGGGATATGGCTACACCTTC,CALTGRGGYGYTF
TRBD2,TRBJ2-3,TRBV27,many,TGTGCCAGCAGTTCGTCACCTAGCGGACGGGTGGTAGATACGCAGTATTTT,CASSSSPSGRVVDTQYF
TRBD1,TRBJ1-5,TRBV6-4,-,TGTGCCAGCAGTGACTGCTGGACAGGGATGGGTCAGCCCCAGCATTTT,CASSDCWTGMGQPQHF
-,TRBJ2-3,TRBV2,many,TGTGCCAGCAGAGGGTCGGGGATTGGCACAGATACGCAGTATTTT,CASRGSGIGTDTQYF
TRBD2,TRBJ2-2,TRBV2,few,TGTGCCAGCAGGGGGACTAGCGGGAGTCCCAGGTACGGCACCGGGGAGCTGTTTTTT,CASRGTSGSPRYGTGELFF
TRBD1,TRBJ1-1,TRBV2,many,TGTGCCCCCCCGGACAGGGGACAAGGGGCTTTCTTT,CAPPDRGQGAFF
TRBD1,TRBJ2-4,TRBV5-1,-,TGCGCCAGCAGCGAGGGGGCCAAAAGCATTCAGTACTTC,CASSEGAKSIQYF
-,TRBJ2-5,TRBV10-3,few,TGTGCCATCAGTGAGTCACGGGACCATGGCGAGACCCAGTACTTC,CAISESRDHGETQYF
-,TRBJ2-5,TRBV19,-,TGTGCCAGTAGTATAGAAGGAGGGGAGACCCAGTACTTC,CASSIEGGETQYF
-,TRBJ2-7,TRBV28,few,TGTGCCAGCAGCTTGGCCGTGGACAGTTCACACTACGAGCAGTACTTC,CASSLAVDSSHYEQYF
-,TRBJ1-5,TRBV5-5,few,TGTGCCAGCAGCTTGGCAGGAACATTAAATCAGCCCCAGCATTTT,CASSLAGTLNQPQHF
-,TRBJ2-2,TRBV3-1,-,TGTGCCAGCAGCCAAGATGAAAGTCAGTTAATGAACACCGGGGAGCTGTTTTTT,CASSQDESQLMNTGELFF
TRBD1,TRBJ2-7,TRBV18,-,TGTGCCAGCTCGCATTCCGAACAGGGGGCAAACTACGAGCAGTACTTC,CASSHSEQGANYEQYF
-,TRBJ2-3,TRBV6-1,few,TGTGCCAGCAGTGGAAGGCGCTCTGGGAGCACAGATACGCAGTATTTT,CASSGRRSGSTDTQYF
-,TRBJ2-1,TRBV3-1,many,TGTGCCAGCAGCCAAGTGGGCCCAAATGAGCAGTTCTTC,CASSQVGPNEQFF
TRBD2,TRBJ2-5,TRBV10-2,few,TGCGCCAGCAGTGAGGCACTAGCGGGAGGGGAGACCCAGTACTTC,CASSEALAGGETQYF
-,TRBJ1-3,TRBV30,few,TGTGCCTGGACTTTCGGGTATGAGGGCAACTCTGGAAACACCATATATTTT,CAWTFGYEGNSGNTIYF
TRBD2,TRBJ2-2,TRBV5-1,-,TGCGCCAGCAGCCCTAGCGGTCTCACCGGGGAGCTGTTTTTT,CASSPSGLTGELFF
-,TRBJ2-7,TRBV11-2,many,TGTGCCAGCAGCTCACGGAGGGAAACCTACGAGCAGTACTTC,CASSSRRETYEQYF
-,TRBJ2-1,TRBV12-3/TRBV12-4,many,TGTGCCAGCAGTTTAGAGGATTCCTACAATGAGCAGTTCTTC,CASSLEDSYNEQFF